Shown below are 30 T cell receptor beta chains from a single sample sequenced in a study of identical twins. TCRdb ran MiXCR on the 5' RACE reads and lists one entry per CDR3 protein. Of a few hundred thousand distinct CDR3 sequences in the sample, 12% are singletons; the top ten hold 6% to 9%. These data are also associated with another study on yellow fever vaccine responses in identical twins.

Sequenced material: CD8+ T cells sorted from blood. Receptors originate from a woman aged 18-29 years in good health.

Comments on this clonotype: It may be a read error: a sequence one base away is much more abundant. CDR3 loop: CASSVVQGSDTQYF. The CDR3 coding sequence is TGTGCCAGCAGTGTCGTTCAGGGTTCCGATACGCAGTATTTT. The chain uses TRBV6-4 and TRBJ2-3; the D gene is possibly TRBD1 (5 bases). The V gene's germline CDR1 is MRHNA and CDR2 SNTAGT. This CDR3 has 14 residues. V was pared by 4 bases and J by 6 bases, with 14 bases between.

This clonotype was counted between two and nine times. J is TRBJ2-6 and V is TRBV24-1; possibly TRBD1 or TRBD2 for D (5 bases each). Germline V gene lookup returns CDR1 KGHDR and CDR2 SFDVKD. The V end lost 3 bases, the J end lost 12 bases, and 14 bases lay between the germline ends. This CDR3 contains 14 residues. The CDR3 DNA follows: TGTGCCACCAGTGATGGTGGGACCGCTCCCGTCCTGACTTTC. It translates to CATSDGGTAPVLTF.

V is TRBV20-1 and J is TRBJ2-7, with D possibly being TRBD2 (6 bases). Germline CDR1 is DFQATT and CDR2 is SNEGSKA (reference sequence). Between the trimmed V and J ends, which lost 6 bases and 3 bases, there was a span of 18 bases. The CDR3 extends over 14 amino acids. CDR3 residues: CSANGAGNRYEQYF. CDR3 DNA: TGCAGTGCCAATGGAGCGGGTAACCGCTACGAGCAGTACTTC.

This clonotype was recorded a few times. The V gene is TRBV24-1, the J gene TRBJ2-3; the match to TRBD2 covers 11 bases. Germline values: CDR1 KGHDR, CDR2 SFDVKD. The J segment lost 6 bases and the V segment lost 3 bases, leaving 10 bases of the junction unmatched. This CDR3 region has 17 residues. CDR3 sequence reads: CATSDPNSGRAWDTQYF. The CDR3 coding sequence is TGTGCCACCAGTGATCCGAATAGCGGGAGGGCCTGGGATACGCAGTATTTT.

This clonotype came up a few times. This chain joins TRBV27 and TRBJ2-1; a weak D match, TRBD1 (6 bases). Germline loops: CDR1 MNHEY, CDR2 SMNVEV (reference sequence). V gave up 6 bases and J gave up 10 bases, with 31 bases separating them. The CDR3 has 18 residues. This chain's CDR3 is CASSIDTGRDTVLREQFF. CDR3 DNA: TGTGCCAGCAGCATAGATACCGGCCGGGACACGGTTTTAAGGGAGCAGTTCTTC.

V is TRBV5-1 and J is TRBJ2-7, with unresolved D. This CDR3 has 18 amino acids. Per the germline V gene, CDR1 is SGHRS and CDR2 is YFSETQ. Trimming removed 2 bases at V and 0 bases at J, with 21 bases between. The CDR3 spells CASSFDINRLYSSYEQYF. The CDR3 bases are TGCGCCAGCAGCTTTGACATCAATCGCCTCTACAGCTCCTACGAGCAGTACTTC.

This clonotype was seen more than once but under ten times. J is TRBJ2-3 and V is TRBV6-5, with 12 bases matching TRBD2. There are 17 residues in the CDR3. The J segment lost 4 bases and the V segment lost 0 bases, leaving 5 bases of the junction unmatched. CDR1 is MNHEY, CDR2 SVGAGI, per germline. The CDR3 sequence is CASSYSSLAGGPDTQYF. The CDR3 coding sequence is TGTGCCAGCAGTTACTCGAGCCTAGCGGGAGGGCCAGATACGCAGTATTTT.

This clonotype was counted between two and nine times. J is TRBJ1-1 and V is TRBV12-5; unclear D gene. V was pared by 2 bases and J by 8 bases, with 12 bases between. The CDR3 totals 13 residues. Per the germline V gene, CDR1 is LGHNT and CDR2 is FRNRAP. DNA for the CDR3: TGTGCTAGTGGTTTGCATGGGCCTAACGAAGCTTTCTTT. This gives the protein CASGLHGPNEAFF.

This clonotype came up a few times. The chain uses TRBV27 and TRBJ2-3; D is uncertain. V was pared by 8 bases and J by 6 bases, with 12 bases between. Germline-derived CDR1 and CDR2 are MNHEY and SMNVEV (reference sequence). The CDR3 loop spans 12 amino acids. The CDR3 region is CASGDMADTQYF. The CDR3 nucleotides read TGTGCCAGCGGTGATATGGCGGATACGCAGTATTTT.

The chain combines TRBV28 with TRBJ1-5; D gene uncertain. V was clipped by 6 bases and J by 0 bases, with 9 bases between them. CDR1 is MDHEN, CDR2 SYDVKM, per germline. The CDR3 is made up of 14 amino acids. CDR3 region: CASSDSNSNQPQHF. CDR3 in DNA: TGTGCCAGCAGCGACTCAAATAGCAATCAGCCCCAGCATTTT.

The chain joins TRBV12-3 or TRBV12-4 to TRBJ2-2; D not certain. V gave up 3 bases and J gave up 0 bases, with 8 bases separating them. The CDR3 length is 15 residues. The CDR3 region has the DNA TGTGCCAGCAGTTTGGGGAATACGAACACCGGGGAGCTGTTTTTT. It is translated as CASSLGNTNTGELFF.

The V call is TRBV27, the J call TRBJ1-5; D not resolved. V lost 2 bases, J lost 6 bases, and 5 bases lay in between. The CDR3 covers 12 residues. Germline CDR1 reads MNHEY; CDR2 reads SMNVEV (reference sequence). CDR3 bases: TGTGCCAGCAGTTTACATGGTCAGCCCCAGCATTTT. This encodes CASSLHGQPQHF.

This chain uses TRBV28 with TRBJ2-7, with D possibly being TRBD1 (5 bases). This CDR3 contains 11 residues. The V end lost 8 bases, the J end lost 1 base, and 6 bases lay between the germline ends. Looked up from germline, CDR1 is MDHEN and CDR2 is SYDVKM. The chain's CDR3 is CASDSSYEQYF. The CDR3 bases are TGTGCCAGCGACAGTTCCTACGAGCAGTACTTC.

In its sample, this clonotype was seen a few times. The chain links TRBV5-1 to TRBJ2-1, with a weak D call TRBD2 (6 bases). Trimming cost V 4 bases and J 6 bases, with 8 bases left between them. This CDR3 has 12 residues. The germline V gene has CDR1 SGHRS and CDR2 YFSETQ. The CDR3 DNA follows: TGCGCCAGCAGCGGGGACTTCAATGAGCAGTTCTTC. Encoded protein: CASSGDFNEQFF.

Many counts were recorded for this clonotype. The chain employs TRBV27 and TRBJ1-1; 8 positions agree with TRBD1. V dropped 0 bases and J dropped 8; count of bases not matched to a gene: 5. CDR3 size: 14 residues. CDR1 MNHEY and CDR2 SMNVEV come from the germline V gene (reference sequence). CDR3 in amino acids: CASSLSGQGGEAFF. CDR3 bases: TGTGCCAGCAGTTTATCCGGACAGGGCGGCGAAGCTTTCTTT.

This clonotype has more than one count but fewer than ten. The chain couples TRBV7-6 to TRBJ2-7; 7 bases fit TRBD1. Germline lookup yields CDR1 SGHVS and CDR2 FNYEAQ. J lost 6 bases, V lost 2 bases, and 1 base had no gene match. The CDR3 extends over 12 amino acids. CDR3 DNA sequence: TGTGCCAGCAGCTTATCAGGGGGCGAGCAGTACGTC. Translating gives CASSLSGGEQYV.

V and J are TRBV6-1 and TRBJ1-2; unclear D gene. Germline V gene lookup returns CDR1 MNHNS and CDR2 SASEGT. The CDR3 totals 13 residues. V dropped 4 bases and J dropped 4 bases, with 10 bases sitting between them. CDR3 residues: CASSAVPGYGYTF. The CDR3 DNA follows: TGTGCCAGCAGTGCCGTTCCAGGCTATGGCTACACCTTC.

As regards this clonotype: One end of the junction is discordant with germline, which a read error may explain. The CDR3 spells CVSSSTGGWVETQYF. CDR3 bases: TGCGTCAGCAGCTCGACAGGGGGGTGGGTAGAGACCCAGTACTTC. The chain recombines TRBV5-1 with TRBJ2-5, with TRBD1 matching over 9 bases. CDR1 and CDR2 from the germline V gene are SGHRS and YFSETQ. CDR3 size: 15 residues.

The sample holds a few counts of this clonotype. This sequence joins TRBV4-2 and TRBJ2-7, with a possible D match to TRBD2 (5 bases). The CDR3 extends over 17 amino acids. Per the germline V gene, CDR1 is LGHNA and CDR2 is YNFKEQ. The V end lost 1 base, the J end lost 0 bases, and 16 bases lay between the germline ends. The CDR3 DNA reads as TGTGCCAGCAGCCAAGTTGGAGGTGGAGAAAGCTCCTACGAGCAGTACGTC. Its protein is CASSQVGGGESSYEQYV.

CDR3 bases: TGTGCCAGCAGCTTAACCCCCTCTAGCGGGAGGGCCAAATTAAATGAGCAGTTCTTC. As protein: CASSLTPSSGRAKLNEQFF. The gene calls are TRBV7-6 and TRBJ2-1; TRBD2 matches 12 bases. Germline CDR1 is SGHVS and CDR2 is FNYEAQ. V trimming: 2 bases; J trimming: 7 bases; junction bases outside the gene matches: 15. The CDR3 extends over 19 amino acids.

This clonotype has a handful of counts. The chain links TRBV6-1 to TRBJ1-1; D remains ambiguous. Germline lookup yields CDR1 MNHNS and CDR2 SASEGT. With 7 bases removed from V and 3 bases from J, the gap between germline ends came to 21 bases. The length of the CDR3 is 16 residues. This chain's CDR3 is CASMGNTGRVDTEAFF. DNA for the CDR3: TGTGCCAGCATGGGAAACACTGGAAGGGTGGACACTGAAGCTTTCTTT.

This clonotype was observed a few times. CDR3 sequence (DNA): TGTGCCAGCTCACCACAGCGTCTTAGCAATCAGCCCCAGCATTTT. Translated: CASSPQRLSNQPQHF. The chain is built from TRBV18 and TRBJ1-5; D not resolved. The ends were cut back, 1 base at V and 0 bases at J, with 7 bases in the middle. Germline V gene lookup returns CDR1 KGHSH and CDR2 LQKENI. The CDR3 is made up of 15 amino acids.

The CDR3 nucleotides are TGTGCCACCTTAGCAAAAGGGACACTGAACACTGAAGCTTTCTTT. This sequence encodes CATLAKGTLNTEAFF. The chain recombines TRBV15 with TRBJ1-1, with D maybe TRBD1 (6 bases). V shed 8 bases and J shed 0 bases, with 16 bases lying between them. CDR1 is LNHNV and CDR2 is YYDKDF in the germline V gene (reference sequence). CDR3 length equals 15 residues.

This clonotype was counted once. CDR3 residues: CASSPFSTSAKTTANTDTQYF. The DNA of the CDR3 is TGTGCCAGCTCACCATTCTCGACTAGCGCGAAGACCACGGCAAACACAGATACGCAGTATTTT. The chain is built from TRBV18 and TRBJ2-3; 8 bases match TRBD2. V lost 2 bases and J lost 2; bases outside the gene matches: 21. The CDR3 covers 21 residues. The V gene's germline CDR1 is KGHSH and CDR2 LQKENI.

V gene TRBV3-1 combines with J gene TRBJ2-5, with D perhaps matching TRBD1 (5 bases). The V gene lost 0 bases and the J gene lost 4 bases, with 12 bases spanning the gap. The germline V gene has CDR1 LGHDT and CDR2 YNNKEL (reference sequence). This CDR3 is 15 amino acids long. CDR3 residues: CASSQDMTAPETQYF. In nucleotides, the CDR3 is TGTGCCAGCAGCCAAGATATGACAGCTCCAGAGACCCAGTACTTC.

This clonotype came up a few times. J is TRBJ1-2 and V is TRBV7-6, with 10 positions matching TRBD1. This CDR3 is built from 13 residues. In germline, CDR1 is SGHVS, CDR2 FNYEAQ. V shed 5 bases and J 8 bases; nucleotides not matched to a gene: 5. CDR3 residues: CASSGGTGDGYTF. DNA of the CDR3: TGTGCCAGCAGCGGCGGGACAGGGGACGGCTACACCTTC.

This chain connects TRBV27 to TRBJ1-3; tentative D call: TRBD1 (5 bases). There are 13 residues in the CDR3. Trimming took 5 bases from V and 1 from J, leaving 6 bases between them. Germline lookup yields CDR1 MNHEY and CDR2 SMNVEV (reference sequence). CDR3 nucleotides: TGTGCCAGCAGTCCAGGGTCTGGAAACACCATATATTTT. Translation: CASSPGSGNTIYF.

The rearrangement joins TRBV9 to TRBJ2-7; D not resolved. The germline V gene has CDR1 SGDLS and CDR2 YYNGEE. This CDR3 is built from 15 residues. Deletions cut 0 bases from V and 2 bases from J, with 12 bases between. CDR3 nucleotides: TGTGCCAGCAGCGTAGGCAGAGCTGGGCCCTACGAGCAGTACTTC. It is translated as CASSVGRAGPYEQYF.

The chain uses TRBV11-2 and TRBJ2-3; 8 nucleotides align to TRBD1. This CDR3 has 15 residues. Germline-derived CDR1 and CDR2 are SGHAT and FQNNGV. V lost 5 bases and J lost 2; bases outside the gene matches: 6. The CDR3 here is CASSRPGQDTDTQYF. CDR3 in DNA: TGTGCCAGCAGCCGACCGGGACAGGACACAGATACGCAGTATTTT. Full variable domain (missing parts from reference TRBV11-2 and TRBJ2-3): EAGVAQSPRYKIIEKRQSVAFWCNPISGHATLYWYQQILGQGPKLLIQFQNNGVVDDSQLPKDRFSAERLKGVDSTLKIQPAKLEDSAVYLCASSRPGQDTDTQYFGPGTRLTVL.

The table lists this clonotype with many counts. The chain employs TRBV29-1 and TRBJ2-1, with 9 bases that match TRBD2. Per germline, CDR1 SQVTM and CDR2 ANQGSEA. V lost 2 bases, J lost 7 bases, and 3 bases stayed unmatched. CDR3 size: 13 residues. As DNA, the CDR3 is TGCAGCGTTGAACTAGCGGGAAGGAATGAGCAGTTCTTC. This translates into CSVELAGRNEQFF.